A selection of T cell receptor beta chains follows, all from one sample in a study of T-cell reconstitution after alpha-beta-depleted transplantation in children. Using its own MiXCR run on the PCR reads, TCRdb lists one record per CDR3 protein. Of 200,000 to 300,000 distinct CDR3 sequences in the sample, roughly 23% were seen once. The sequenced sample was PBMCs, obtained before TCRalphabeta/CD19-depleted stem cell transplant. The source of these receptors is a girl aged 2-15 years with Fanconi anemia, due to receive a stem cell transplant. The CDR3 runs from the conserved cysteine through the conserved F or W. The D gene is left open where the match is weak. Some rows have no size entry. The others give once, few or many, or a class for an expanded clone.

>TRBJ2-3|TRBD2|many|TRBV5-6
TGTGCCAGCAGCCAAGGACTAGCTACCACAGATACGCAGTATTTT
CASSQGLATTDTQYF
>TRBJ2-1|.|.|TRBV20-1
TGCAGTGCTACTAACTACAATGAGCAGTTCTTC
CSATNYNEQFF
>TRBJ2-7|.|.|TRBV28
TGTGGCAGCAGTTACCGGGGCTACGAGCAGTACTTC
CGSSYRGYEQYF
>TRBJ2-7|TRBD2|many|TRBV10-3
TGTGCCACTATGACAGGACTAGCGGGGGTTGCCTACGAGCAGTACTTC
CATMTGLAGVAYEQYF
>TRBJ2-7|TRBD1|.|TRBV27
TGTGCCAGCTCGACCGGGACAGTGATAAAGCAGTACTTC
CASSTGTVIKQYF
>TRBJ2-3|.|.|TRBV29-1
TGCAGCGTTGAAGACCAGCGTACAGATACGCAGTATTTT
CSVEDQRTDTQYF
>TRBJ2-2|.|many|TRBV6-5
TGTGCCAGCAGTTACTCAGCCACCGGGGAGCTGTTTTTT
CASSYSATGELFF
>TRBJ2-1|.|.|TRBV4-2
TGTGCCAGCAGCCAAGAGTGGACCCTCACTCAAAGCTCCTACAATGAGCAGTTCTTC
CASSQEWTLTQSSYNEQFF
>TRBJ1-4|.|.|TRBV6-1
TGTGCCAGCAGTGCCTACCTCCAGGGTGCCTTAGAAAAACTGTTTTTT
CASSAYLQGALEKLFF
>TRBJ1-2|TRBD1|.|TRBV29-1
TGCAGCGTCGTACAGGGGGCGCGGAATGGCTACACCTTC
CSVVQGARNGYTF
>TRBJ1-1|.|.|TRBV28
TGTGCCAGCAGTAATACAGGGTTTCCTCCTGAAGCTTTCTTT
CASSNTGFPPEAFF
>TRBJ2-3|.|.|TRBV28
TGTGCCAGCAGTCCTGGGACGGTTAGCACAGATACGCAGTATTTT
CASSPGTVSTDTQYF
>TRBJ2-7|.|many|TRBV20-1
TGCAGTGCTAGGGGCAGGAACTCCTACGAGCAGTACTTC
CSARGRNSYEQYF
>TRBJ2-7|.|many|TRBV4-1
TGCGCCAGCAGCCAAGATCTTAGGCTAGCCAGGACCTCCTACGAGCAGTACTTC
CASSQDLRLARTSYEQYF
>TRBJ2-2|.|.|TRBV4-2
TGTGCCAGCAGCGGCCTAAGGTTACAGGGGAACACCGGGGAGCTGTTTTTT
CASSGLRLQGNTGELFF
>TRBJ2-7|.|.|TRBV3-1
TGTGCCTTCTGTCCTAATTTTGGCCCCGGACGAGAGTCCTACGAGCAGTACTTC
CAFCPNFGPGRESYEQYF
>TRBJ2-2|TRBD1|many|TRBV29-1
TGCAGCGTTGATGGGACAGGGATGAACACCGGGGAGCTGTTTTTT
CSVDGTGMNTGELFF
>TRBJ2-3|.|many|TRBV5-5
TGTGCCAGCAGCTTGTGGGGGACGTACACAGATACGCAGTATTTT
CASSLWGTYTDTQYF
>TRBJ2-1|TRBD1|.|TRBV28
TGTGCCAGCAGGACAGGGCCCAATGAGCAGTTCTTC
CASRTGPNEQFF
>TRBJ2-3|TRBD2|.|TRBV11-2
TGTGCCAGCAGCTTAGAAGGACTAGCCACAGATACGCAGTATTTT
CASSLEGLATDTQYF
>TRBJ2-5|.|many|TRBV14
TGTGCCAGCAGCCCGAATGAGGGGCACCAAGAGACCCAGTACTTC
CASSPNEGHQETQYF
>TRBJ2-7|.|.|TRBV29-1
TGCAGCGTTGGTCCCGGGGCACCTTACGAGCAGTACTTC
CSVGPGAPYEQYF
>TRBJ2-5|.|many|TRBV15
TGTGCCACCAGCTCGACTCAGGGGGAGCGGGGGAAGACCCAGTACTTC
CATSSTQGERGKTQYF